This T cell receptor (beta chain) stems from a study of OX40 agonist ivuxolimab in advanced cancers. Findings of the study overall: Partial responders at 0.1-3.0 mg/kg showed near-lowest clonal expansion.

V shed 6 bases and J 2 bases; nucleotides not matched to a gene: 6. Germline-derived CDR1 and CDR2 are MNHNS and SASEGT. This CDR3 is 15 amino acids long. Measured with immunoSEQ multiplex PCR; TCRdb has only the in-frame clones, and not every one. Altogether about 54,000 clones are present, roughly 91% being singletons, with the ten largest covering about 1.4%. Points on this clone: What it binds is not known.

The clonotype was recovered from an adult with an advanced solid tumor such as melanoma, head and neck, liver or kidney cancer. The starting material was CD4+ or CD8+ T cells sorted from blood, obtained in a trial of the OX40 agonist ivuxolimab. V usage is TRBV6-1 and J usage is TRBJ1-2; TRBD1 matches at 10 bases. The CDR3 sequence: CASSDRTGGNYGYTF. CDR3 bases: TGTGCCAGCAGCGATCGGACAGGGGGAAACTATGGCTACACCTTC.